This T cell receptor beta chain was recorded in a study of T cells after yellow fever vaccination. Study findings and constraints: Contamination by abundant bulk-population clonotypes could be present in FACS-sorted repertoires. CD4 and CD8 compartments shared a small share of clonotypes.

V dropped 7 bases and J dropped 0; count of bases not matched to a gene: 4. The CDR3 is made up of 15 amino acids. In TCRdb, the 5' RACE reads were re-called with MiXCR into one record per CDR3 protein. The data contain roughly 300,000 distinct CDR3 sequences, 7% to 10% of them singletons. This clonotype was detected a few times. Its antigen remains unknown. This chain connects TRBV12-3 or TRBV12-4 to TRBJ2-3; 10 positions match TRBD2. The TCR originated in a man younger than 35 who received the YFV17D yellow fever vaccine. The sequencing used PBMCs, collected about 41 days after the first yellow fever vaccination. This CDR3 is CASTSSGGSTDTQYF. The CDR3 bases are TGTGCCAGCACCTCTAGCGGGGGAAGCACAGATACGCAGTATTTT.